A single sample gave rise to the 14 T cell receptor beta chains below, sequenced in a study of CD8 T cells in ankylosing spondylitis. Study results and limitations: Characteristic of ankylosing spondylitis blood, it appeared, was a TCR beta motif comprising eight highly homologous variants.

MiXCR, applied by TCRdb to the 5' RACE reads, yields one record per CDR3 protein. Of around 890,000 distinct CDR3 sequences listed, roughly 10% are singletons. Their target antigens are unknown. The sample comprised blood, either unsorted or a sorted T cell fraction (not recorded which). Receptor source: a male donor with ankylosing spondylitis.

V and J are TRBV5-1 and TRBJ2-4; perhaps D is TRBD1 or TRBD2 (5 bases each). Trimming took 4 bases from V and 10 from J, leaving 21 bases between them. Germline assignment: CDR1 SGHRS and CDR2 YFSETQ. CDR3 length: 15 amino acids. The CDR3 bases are TGCGCCAGCAGCACAGGACAAGAGGGTCGGCCGATTCAGTACTTC. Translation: CASSTGQEGRPIQYF.

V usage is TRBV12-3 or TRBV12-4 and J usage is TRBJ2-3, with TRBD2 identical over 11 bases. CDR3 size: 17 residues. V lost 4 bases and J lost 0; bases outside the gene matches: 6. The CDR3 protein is CASSYLAGGTSTDTQYF. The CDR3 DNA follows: TGTGCCAGCAGTTACCTAGCGGGGGGAACTAGCACAGATACGCAGTATTTT.

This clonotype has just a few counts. The CDR3 DNA follows: TGTGCCAGCAGGGAGACACAGAACACCGGGGAGCTGTTTTTT. Protein: CASRETQNTGELFF. The chain couples TRBV7-3 to TRBJ2-2; the D is unclear. The CDR3 totals 14 residues. Germline loops: CDR1 SGHTA, CDR2 FQGTGA. V dropped 6 bases and J dropped 1 base, with 9 bases sitting between them. Filled out from reference TRBV7-3 and TRBJ2-2, the complete variable domain reads GAGVSQTPSNKVTEKGKYVELRCDPISGHTALYWYRQSLGQGPEFLIYFQGTGAADDSGLPNDRFFAVRPEGSVSTLKIQRTERGDSAVYLCASRETQNTGELFFGEGSRLTVL.

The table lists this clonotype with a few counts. CDR3 coding DNA: TGTGCCAGCAGCTTGGTGGCGGGAGCCCACACCGGGGAGCTGTTTTTT. It yields the protein CASSLVAGAHTGELFF. This chain uses TRBV5-6 with TRBJ2-2; 7 bases align to TRBD2. CDR3 size: 16 residues. Trimming at V came to 0 bases and at J to 3 bases, leaving 5 bases not matched to a gene. Germline values: CDR1 SGHDT, CDR2 YYEEEE.

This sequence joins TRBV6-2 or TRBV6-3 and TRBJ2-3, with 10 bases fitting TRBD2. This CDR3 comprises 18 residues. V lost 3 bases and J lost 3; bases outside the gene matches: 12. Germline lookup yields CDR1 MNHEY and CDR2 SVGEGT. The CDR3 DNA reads TGTGCCAGCAGTTATGATCTAGCGGGAGTTTGGAGGACAGATACGCAGTATTTT. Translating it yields CASSYDLAGVWRTDTQYF.

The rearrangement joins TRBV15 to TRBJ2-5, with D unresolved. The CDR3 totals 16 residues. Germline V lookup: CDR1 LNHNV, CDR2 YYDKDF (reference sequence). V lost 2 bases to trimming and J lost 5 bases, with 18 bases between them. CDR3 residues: CATSRPPPGLRETQYF. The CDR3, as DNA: TGTGCCACCAGCAGACCCCCTCCCGGCTTGAGGGAGACCCAGTACTTC.

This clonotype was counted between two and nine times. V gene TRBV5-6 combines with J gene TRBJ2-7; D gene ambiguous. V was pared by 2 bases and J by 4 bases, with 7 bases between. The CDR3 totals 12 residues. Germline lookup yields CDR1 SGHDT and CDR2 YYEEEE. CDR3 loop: CASSFYMYEQYF. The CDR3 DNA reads TGTGCCAGCAGCTTTTACATGTACGAGCAGTACTTC.

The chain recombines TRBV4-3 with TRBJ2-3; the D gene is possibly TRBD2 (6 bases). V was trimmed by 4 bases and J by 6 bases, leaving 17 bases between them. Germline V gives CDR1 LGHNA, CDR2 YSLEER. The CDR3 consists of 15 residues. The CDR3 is CASSPLGLARDTQYF. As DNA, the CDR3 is TGCGCCAGCAGCCCTCTAGGGCTAGCGAGGGATACGCAGTATTTT.

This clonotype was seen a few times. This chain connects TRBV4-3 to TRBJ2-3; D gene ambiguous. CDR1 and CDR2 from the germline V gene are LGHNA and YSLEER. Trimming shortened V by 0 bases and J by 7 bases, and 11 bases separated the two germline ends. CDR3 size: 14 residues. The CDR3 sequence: CASSQDGSRNTQYF. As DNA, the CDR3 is TGCGCCAGCAGCCAAGATGGGTCGAGAAATACGCAGTATTTT.

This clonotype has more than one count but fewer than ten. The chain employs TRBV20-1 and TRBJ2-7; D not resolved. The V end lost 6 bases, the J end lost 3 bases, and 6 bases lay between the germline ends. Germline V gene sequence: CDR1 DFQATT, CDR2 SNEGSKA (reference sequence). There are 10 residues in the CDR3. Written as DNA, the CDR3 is TGCAGTGCCGACGGCTACGAGCAGTACTTC. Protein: CSADGYEQYF.

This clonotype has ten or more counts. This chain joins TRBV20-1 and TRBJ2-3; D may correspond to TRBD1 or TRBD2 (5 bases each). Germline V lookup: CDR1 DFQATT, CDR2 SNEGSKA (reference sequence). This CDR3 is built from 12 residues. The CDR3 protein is CTLRGGTDTQYF. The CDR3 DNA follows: TGCACCTTGAGGGGCGGCACAGATACGCAGTATTTT.

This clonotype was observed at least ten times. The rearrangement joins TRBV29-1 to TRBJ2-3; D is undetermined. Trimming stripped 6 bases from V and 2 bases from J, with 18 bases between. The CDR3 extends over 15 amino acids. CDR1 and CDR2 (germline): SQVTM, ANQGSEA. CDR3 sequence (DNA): TGCAGCGTAAAGGGTCTCTATCAACCCACAGATACGCAGTATTTT. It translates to CSVKGLYQPTDTQYF.

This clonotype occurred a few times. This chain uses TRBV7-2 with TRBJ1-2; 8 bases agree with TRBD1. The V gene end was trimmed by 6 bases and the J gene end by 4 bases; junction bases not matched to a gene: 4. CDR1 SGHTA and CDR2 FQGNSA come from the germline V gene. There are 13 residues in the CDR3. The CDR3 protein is CASSRTGPYGYTF. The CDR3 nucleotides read TGTGCCAGCAGTAGGACAGGGCCCTATGGCTACACCTTC.

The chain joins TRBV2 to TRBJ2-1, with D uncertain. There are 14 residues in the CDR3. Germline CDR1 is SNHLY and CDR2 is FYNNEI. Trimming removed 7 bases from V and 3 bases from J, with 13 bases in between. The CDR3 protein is CASTLESRYNEQFF. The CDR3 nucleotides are TGTGCCAGCACCCTAGAATCTCGCTACAATGAGCAGTTCTTC.